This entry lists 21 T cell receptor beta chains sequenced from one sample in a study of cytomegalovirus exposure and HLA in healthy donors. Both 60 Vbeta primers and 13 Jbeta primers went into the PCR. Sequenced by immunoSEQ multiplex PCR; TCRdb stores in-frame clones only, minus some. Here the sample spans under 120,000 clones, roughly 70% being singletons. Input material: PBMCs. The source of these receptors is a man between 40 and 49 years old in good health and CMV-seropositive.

The DNA of the CDR3 is TGCGCCAGCAGCCAAAGATCAGGTCCCCCCTACGAGCAGTACTTC. Residues: CASSQRSGPPYEQYF. The V call is TRBV4-1, the J call TRBJ2-7; D is unresolved. The germline V gene encodes CDR1 MGHRA and CDR2 YSYEKL. The CDR3 contains 15 residues. Trimming took 2 bases from V and 2 from J, leaving 13 bases between them.

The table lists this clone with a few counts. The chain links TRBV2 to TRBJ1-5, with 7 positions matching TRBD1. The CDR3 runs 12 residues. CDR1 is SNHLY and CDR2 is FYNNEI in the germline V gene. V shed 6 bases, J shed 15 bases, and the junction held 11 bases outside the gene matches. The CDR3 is CASSNRQGFRHF. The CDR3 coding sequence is TGTGCCAGCAGCAACCGACAGGGTTTTCGGCATTTT.

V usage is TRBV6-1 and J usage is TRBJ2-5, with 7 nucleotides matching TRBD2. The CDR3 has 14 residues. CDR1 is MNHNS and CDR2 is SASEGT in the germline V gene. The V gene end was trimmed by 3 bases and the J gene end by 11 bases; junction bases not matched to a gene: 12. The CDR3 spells CASSEGGGSGEQYF. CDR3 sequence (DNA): TGTGCCAGCAGTGAGGGTGGCGGGAGTGGGGAGCAGTACTTC.

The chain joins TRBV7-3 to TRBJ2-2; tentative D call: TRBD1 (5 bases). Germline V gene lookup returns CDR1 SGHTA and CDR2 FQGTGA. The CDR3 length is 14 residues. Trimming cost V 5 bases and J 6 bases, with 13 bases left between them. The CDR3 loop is CASSPPETAGELFF. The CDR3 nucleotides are TGTGCCAGCAGCCCCCCGGAGACAGCCGGGGAGCTGTTTTTT.

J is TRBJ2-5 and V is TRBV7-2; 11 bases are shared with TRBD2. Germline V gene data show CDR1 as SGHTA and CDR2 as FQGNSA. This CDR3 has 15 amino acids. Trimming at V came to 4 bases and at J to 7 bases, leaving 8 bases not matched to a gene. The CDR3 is CASSSTSGAGRTQYF. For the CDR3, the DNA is TGTGCCAGCAGCTCGACTAGCGGGGCTGGTCGGACCCAGTACTTC.

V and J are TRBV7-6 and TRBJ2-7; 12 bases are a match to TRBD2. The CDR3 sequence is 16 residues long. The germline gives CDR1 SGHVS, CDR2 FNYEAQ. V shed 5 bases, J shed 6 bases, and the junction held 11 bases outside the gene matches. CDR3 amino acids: CASSPTGLAGTSEQYF. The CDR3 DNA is TGTGCCAGCAGCCCCACGGGACTAGCGGGCACCTCCGAGCAGTACTTC.

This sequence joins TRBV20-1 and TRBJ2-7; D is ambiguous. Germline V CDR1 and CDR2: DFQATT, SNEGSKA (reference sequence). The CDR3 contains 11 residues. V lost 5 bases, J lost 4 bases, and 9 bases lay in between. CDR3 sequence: CSAPIRYEQYF. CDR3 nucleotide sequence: TGCAGTGCTCCTATTAGATACGAGCAGTACTTC.

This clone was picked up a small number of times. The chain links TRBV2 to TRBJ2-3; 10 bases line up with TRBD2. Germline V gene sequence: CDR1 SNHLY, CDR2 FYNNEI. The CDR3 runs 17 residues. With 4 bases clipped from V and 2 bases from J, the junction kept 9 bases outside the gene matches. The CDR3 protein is CASSGYSGTSDTDTQYF. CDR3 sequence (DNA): TGTGCCAGCAGTGGATACTCCGGGACTAGCGACACAGATACGCAGTATTTT.

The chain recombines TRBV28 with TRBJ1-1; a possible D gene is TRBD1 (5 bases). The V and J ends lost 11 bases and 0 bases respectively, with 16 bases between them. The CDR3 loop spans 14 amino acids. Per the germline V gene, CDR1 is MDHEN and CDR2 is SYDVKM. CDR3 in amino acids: CAANSTDMNTEAFF. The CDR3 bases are TGTGCCGCTAATTCGACAGACATGAACACTGAAGCTTTCTTT. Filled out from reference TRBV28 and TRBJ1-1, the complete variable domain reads DVKVTQSSRYLVKRTGEKVFLECVQDMDHENMFWYRQDPGLGLRLIYFSYDVKMKEKGDIPEGYSVSREKKERFSLILESASTNQTSMYLCAANSTDMNTEAFFGQGTRLTVV.

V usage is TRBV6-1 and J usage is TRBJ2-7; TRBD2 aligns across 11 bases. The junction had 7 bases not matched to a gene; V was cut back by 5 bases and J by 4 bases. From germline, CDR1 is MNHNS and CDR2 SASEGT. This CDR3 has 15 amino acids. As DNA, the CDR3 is TGTGCCAGCAGTTCCCTAGCGGGAGGTCGGTACGAGCAGTACGTC. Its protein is CASSSLAGGRYEQYV.

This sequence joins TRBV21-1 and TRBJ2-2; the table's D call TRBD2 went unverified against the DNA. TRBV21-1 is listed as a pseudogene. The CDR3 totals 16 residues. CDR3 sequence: CASSSGGGWNTGELFF. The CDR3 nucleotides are TGTGCCAGCAGCTCGGGAGGGGGCTGGAACACCGGGGAGCTGTTTTTT.

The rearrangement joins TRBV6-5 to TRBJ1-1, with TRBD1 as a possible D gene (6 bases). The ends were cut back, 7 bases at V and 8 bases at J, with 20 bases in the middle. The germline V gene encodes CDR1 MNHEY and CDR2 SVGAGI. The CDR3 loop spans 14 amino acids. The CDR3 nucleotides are TGTGCCAGCATGGTGGGGGGGGCCCCCAACGAAGCTTTCTTT. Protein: CASMVGGAPNEAFF.

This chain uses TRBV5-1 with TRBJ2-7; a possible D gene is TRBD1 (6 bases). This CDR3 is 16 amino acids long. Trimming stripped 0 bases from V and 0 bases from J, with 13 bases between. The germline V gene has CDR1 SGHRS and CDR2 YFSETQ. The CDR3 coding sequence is TGCGCCAGCAGCTTGGAGGGGACAAGAAGCTCCTACGAGCAGTACTTC. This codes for CASSLEGTRSSYEQYF.

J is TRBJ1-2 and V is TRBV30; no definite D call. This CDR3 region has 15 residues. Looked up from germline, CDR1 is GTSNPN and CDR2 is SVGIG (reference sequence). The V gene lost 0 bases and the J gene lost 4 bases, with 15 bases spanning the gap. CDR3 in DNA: TGTGCCTGGAGTGTACTTTTCCCGGTAGCCTATGGCTACACCTTC. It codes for CAWSVLFPVAYGYTF.

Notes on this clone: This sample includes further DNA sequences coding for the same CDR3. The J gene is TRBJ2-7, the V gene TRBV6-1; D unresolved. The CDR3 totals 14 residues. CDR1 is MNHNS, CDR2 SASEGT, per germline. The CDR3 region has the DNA TGTGCCAGCAGTGACGGGTCACCCCCCTACGAGCAGTACGTT. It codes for CASSDGSPPYEQYV.

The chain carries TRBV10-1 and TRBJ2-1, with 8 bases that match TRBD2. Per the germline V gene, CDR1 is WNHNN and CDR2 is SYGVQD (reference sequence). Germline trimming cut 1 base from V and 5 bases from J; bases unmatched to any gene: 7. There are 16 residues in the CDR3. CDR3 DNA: TGCGCCAGCAGTGAGTTTAGCGGGAATTTGCACAATGAGCAGTTCTTC. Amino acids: CASSEFSGNLHNEQFF.

The CDR3 protein is CATVEGNYGYTF. Here the CDR3 DNA reads TGTGCCACCGTGGAGGGGAACTATGGCTACACCTTC. The V and J genes are TRBV2 and TRBJ1-2; TRBD1 might be the D (5 bases). The CDR3 is 12 residues long. Looked up from germline, CDR1 is SNHLY and CDR2 is FYNNEI. Trimming stripped 10 bases from V and 2 bases from J, with 11 bases between. Combining the CDR3 with reference TRBV2 and TRBJ1-2 gives the whole variable domain EPEVTQTPSHQVTQMGQEVILRCVPISNHLYFYWYRQILGQKVEFLVSFYNNEISEKSEIFDDQFSVERPDGSNFTLKIRSTKLEDSAMYFCATVEGNYGYTFGSGTRLTVV.

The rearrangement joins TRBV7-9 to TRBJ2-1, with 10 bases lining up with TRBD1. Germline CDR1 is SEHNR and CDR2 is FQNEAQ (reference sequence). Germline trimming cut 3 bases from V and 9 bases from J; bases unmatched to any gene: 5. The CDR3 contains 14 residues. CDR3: CASSFQGQGGEQFF. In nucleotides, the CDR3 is TGTGCCAGCAGCTTCCAAGGACAGGGGGGTGAGCAGTTCTTC. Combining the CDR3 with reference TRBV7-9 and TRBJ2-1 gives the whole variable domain DTGVSQNPRHKITKRGQNVTFRCDPISEHNRLYWYRQTLGQGPEFLTYFQNEAQLEKSRLLSDRFSAERPKGSFSTLEIQRTEQGDSAMYLCASSFQGQGGEQFFGPGTRLTVL.

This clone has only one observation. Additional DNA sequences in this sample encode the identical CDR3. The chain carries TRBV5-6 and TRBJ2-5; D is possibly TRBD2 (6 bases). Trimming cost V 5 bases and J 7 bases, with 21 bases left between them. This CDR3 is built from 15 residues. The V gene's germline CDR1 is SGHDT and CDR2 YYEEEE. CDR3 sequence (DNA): TGTGCCAGCAGTCGTGGGGGGATCGTTCGGACGACCCAGTACTTC. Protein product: CASSRGGIVRTTQYF. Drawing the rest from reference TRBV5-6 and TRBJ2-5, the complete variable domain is DAGVTQSPTHLIKTRGQQVTLRCSPKSGHDTVSWYQQALGQGPQFIFQYYEEEERQRGNFPDRFSGHQFPNYSSELNVNALLLGDSALYLCASSRGGIVRTTQYFGPGTRLLVL.

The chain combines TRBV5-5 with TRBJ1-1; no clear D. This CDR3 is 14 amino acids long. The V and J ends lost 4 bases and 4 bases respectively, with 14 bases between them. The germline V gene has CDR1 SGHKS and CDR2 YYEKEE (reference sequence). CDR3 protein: CASSLAGGATEAFF. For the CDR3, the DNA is TGTGCCAGCAGCCTCGCGGGTGGAGCCACTGAAGCTTTCTTT.

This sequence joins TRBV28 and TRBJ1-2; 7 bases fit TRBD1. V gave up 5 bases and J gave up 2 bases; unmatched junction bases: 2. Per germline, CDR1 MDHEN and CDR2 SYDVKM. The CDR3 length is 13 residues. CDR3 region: CASSQQGNYGYTF. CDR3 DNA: TGTGCCAGCAGTCAACAGGGGAACTATGGCTACACCTTC.